Presented here are 16 T cell receptor beta chains from one specimen sequenced in a study of Ad26.COV2.S vaccination and SARS-CoV-2 variants. Sequencing was performed with immunoSEQ multiplex PCR; in TCRdb, only in-frame clones are kept and a portion is missing. The sample holds about 420,000 clones, approximately 90% seen once. Noted treatment: 19 received Ad26.COV2.S at low or high dose, single or two shots; about five received placebo; per-sample allocation not given. Day 63 following the first vaccine or placebo injection was when the samples were taken. This material consisted of peripheral blood, taken in a trial of Ad26.COV2.S vaccine versus placebo. The receptor source for this set is a person between 18 and 65 years old who received the Ad26.COV2.S COVID-19 vaccine or a placebo.

The chain recombines TRBV5-1 with TRBJ2-2; 7 nucleotides align to TRBD2. V trimming: 0 bases; J trimming: 3 bases; junction bases outside the gene matches: 5. Germline assignment: CDR1 SGHRS and CDR2 YFSETQ. The CDR3 has 16 residues. Here the CDR3 reads CASSLVRGGDTGELFF. In nucleotides, the CDR3 is TGCGCCAGCAGCTTGGTTCGCGGGGGTGACACCGGGGAGCTGTTTTTT.

This clone appeared once. The genes are TRBV28 and TRBJ1-1; TRBD1 might be the D (5 bases). V was pared by 2 bases and J by 8 bases, with 12 bases between. Germline values: CDR1 MDHEN, CDR2 SYDVKM. The CDR3 length is 13 residues. CDR3 protein: CASSLVGVREAFF. CDR3 DNA sequence: TGTGCCAGCAGTTTAGTAGGGGTCCGAGAAGCTTTCTTT.

The rearrangement joins TRBV5-5 to TRBJ1-5; no reliable D call. Germline V gene data show CDR1 as SGHKS and CDR2 as YYEKEE (reference sequence). The CDR3 contains 14 residues. Deletions cut 0 bases from V and 8 bases from J, with 12 bases between. The CDR3 DNA sequence: TGTGCCAGCAGCTTGGGGACGGGCAAGGAGCCCCAGCATTTT. It yields the protein CASSLGTGKEPQHF.

In this sample, this clone turned up once. The chain recombines TRBV7-8 with TRBJ1-5; D is undetermined. Trimming shortened V by 1 base and J by 0 bases, and 10 bases separated the two germline ends. The length of the CDR3 is 16 residues. Germline V gene lookup returns CDR1 SGHVS and CDR2 FQNEAQ. CDR3 sequence reads: CASSLGTRYSNQPQHF. The CDR3 coding sequence is TGTGCCAGCAGCTTAGGCACCAGATATAGCAATCAGCCCCAGCATTTT.

The rearrangement uses TRBV19 and TRBJ1-4; 11 nucleotides align to TRBD1. Germline V gene sequence: CDR1 LNHDA, CDR2 SQIVND (reference sequence). V shed 4 bases and J 3 bases; nucleotides not matched to a gene: 7. This CDR3 comprises 17 residues. Here the CDR3 reads CASSTPGTGGPNEKLFF. The CDR3 DNA follows: TGTGCCAGTAGTACCCCCGGGACAGGGGGGCCTAATGAAAAACTGTTTTTT.

The chain is built from TRBV30 and TRBJ1-5; D is perhaps TRBD1 (5 bases). The CDR3 is 14 residues long. V was shortened by 3 bases and J by 6 bases, with 15 bases between the two germline ends. The germline V gene has CDR1 GTSNPN and CDR2 SVGIG (reference sequence). The CDR3 nucleotides read TGTGCCTGGAGAGACTACCGCGGGGGTCAGCCCCAGCATTTT. It is translated as CAWRDYRGGQPQHF.

V usage is TRBV4-3 and J usage is TRBJ1-2; D call uncertain. Germline CDR1 and CDR2: LGHNA and YSLEER. This CDR3 contains 16 residues. Trimming pared 0 bases from V and 6 bases from J, leaving 17 bases between. The CDR3: CASSQEGNSGKNGYTF. For the CDR3, the DNA is TGCGCCAGCAGCCAAGAAGGCAATTCGGGAAAAAATGGCTACACCTTC.

In its sample, this clone was seen once. The chain couples TRBV11-2 to TRBJ1-1; tentative D call: TRBD1 (6 bases). This CDR3 is built from 14 residues. Trimming left V 3 bases short and J 5 bases short, with 13 bases between. Germline V lookup: CDR1 SGHAT, CDR2 FQNNGV. CDR3 in amino acids: CASSLGGAVTEAFF. Written as DNA, the CDR3 is TGTGCCAGCAGCTTGGGGGGGGCAGTGACTGAAGCTTTCTTT.

This clone occurred once. The chain uses TRBV7-9 and TRBJ2-2; 9 bases match TRBD1. The germline CDR1 and CDR2 sequences are SEHNR and FQNEAQ (reference sequence). J was trimmed by 7 bases and V by 6 bases; bases with no gene match: 9. The CDR3 has 15 residues. CDR3 residues: CASRSSGTGYGELFF. Written as DNA, the CDR3 is TGTGCCAGCAGATCCTCCGGGACAGGGTACGGGGAGCTGTTTTTT.

This chain links TRBV7-8 with TRBJ2-7, with 7 positions matching TRBD1. V shed 4 bases and J 2 bases; nucleotides not matched to a gene: 5. Germline values: CDR1 SGHVS, CDR2 FQNEAQ. The CDR3 runs to 14 residues. The CDR3 DNA is TGTGCCAGCAGCTCACAGGGGCTACCCTACGAGCAGTACTTC. This sequence encodes CASSSQGLPYEQYF.

V gene TRBV19 combines with J gene TRBJ2-3, with 10 nucleotides matching TRBD1. V shed 6 bases, J shed 5 bases, and the junction held 17 bases outside the gene matches. The CDR3 has 18 amino acids. Germline values: CDR1 LNHDA, CDR2 SQIVND (reference sequence). The CDR3 DNA sequence: TGTGCCAGTAGGACCGGGACAGGGGCCCTCTGGGGGCAAGATACGCAGTATTTT. Protein sequence: CASRTGTGALWGQDTQYF.

The chain is built from TRBV7-2 and TRBJ1-5, with D maybe TRBD1 (6 bases). The CDR3 is 15 amino acids. V was pared by 6 bases and J by 7 bases, with 19 bases between. The germline V gene has CDR1 SGHTA and CDR2 FQGNSA. This CDR3 is CASSRSGQGIQPQHF. The CDR3 DNA is TGTGCCAGCAGTAGATCGGGGCAGGGGATACAGCCCCAGCATTTT.

The chain is built from TRBV4-2 and TRBJ1-3, with 9 positions matching TRBD1. Looked up from germline, CDR1 is LGHNA and CDR2 is YNFKEQ. The CDR3 spans 17 residues. Unmatched junction bases numbered 9, after V lost 6 bases and J lost 0 bases. The DNA for the CDR3 is TGTGCCAGCAGGCGTACAGGGGGCTACCTCTCTGGAAACACCATATATTTT. Its translation is CASRRTGGYLSGNTIYF.

The chain is built from TRBV12-3 or TRBV12-4 and TRBJ2-7, with D unclear. The CDR3 extends over 11 amino acids. The V end was cut by 2 bases, the J end by 3 bases, with 2 bases between. CDR3 in amino acids: CASSLYYEQYF. The CDR3, as DNA: TGTGCCAGCAGTTTATACTACGAGCAGTACTTC.

This chain's CDR3 is CSARTSGGNEQFF. The CDR3, as DNA: TGCAGCGCCCGGACTAGCGGGGGCAATGAGCAGTTCTTC. V and J are TRBV29-1 and TRBJ2-1; 13 bases agree with TRBD2. The CDR3 covers 13 residues. V shed 7 bases and J 6 bases; nucleotides not matched to a gene: 3. Germline V gene lookup returns CDR1 SQVTM and CDR2 ANQGSEA.

This clone appeared once. The chain couples TRBV6-2 or TRBV6-3 to TRBJ2-7, with unresolved D. The CDR3 covers 12 residues. Trimming removed 4 bases from V and 5 bases from J, with 9 bases in between. Germline assignment: CDR1 MNHEY and CDR2 SVGEGT. The CDR3 coding sequence is TGTGCCAGCAGTTTACTTCAGAACGAGCAGTACTTC. Translating it yields CASSLLQNEQYF.